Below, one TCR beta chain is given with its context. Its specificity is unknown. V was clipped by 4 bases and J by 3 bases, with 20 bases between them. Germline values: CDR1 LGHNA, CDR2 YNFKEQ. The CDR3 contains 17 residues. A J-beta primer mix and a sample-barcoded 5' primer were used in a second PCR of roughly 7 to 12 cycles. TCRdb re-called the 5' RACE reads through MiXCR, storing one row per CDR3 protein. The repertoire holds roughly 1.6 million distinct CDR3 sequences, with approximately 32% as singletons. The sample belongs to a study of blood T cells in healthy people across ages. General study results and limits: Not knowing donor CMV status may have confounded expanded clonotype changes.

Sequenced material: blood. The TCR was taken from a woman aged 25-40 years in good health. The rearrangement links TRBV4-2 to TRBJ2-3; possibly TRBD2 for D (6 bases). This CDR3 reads CASSPLGGPGNTDTQYF. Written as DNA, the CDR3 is TGTGCCAGCAGCCCCCTGGGGGGACCCGGGAATACAGATACGCAGTATTTT.